The TCR beta chain under discussion was sequenced for a study of blood T cell repertoires in COVID-19. The overall study: The samples span acute and convalescent COVID-19 from the United States, Italy and Spain. PBMCs, B-cell-depleted T cells, or T cells provided the cDNA or gDNA that made up the material.

The germline gives CDR1 SQVTM, CDR2 ANQGSEA. The CDR3 runs to 13 residues. Authors' data handling: Cell counts per sample came from amplifying reference gene primers. Produced via immunoSEQ multiplex PCR; TCRdb's table is partial and in-frame only. The V and J calls and clone size were taken over from that table, and D and trimming were inferred from the DNA. The profile shows under 200,000 clones, about nine tenths of them singletons. For this clone: At one boundary the junction diverges from the germline segment, which might be a read error.

The specimen sequenced was peripheral blood. The gene calls are TRBV29-1 and TRBJ2-1; D may correspond to TRBD1 or TRBD2 (6 bases each). The clonotype was recovered from a man aged 18 to 35 with acute or convalescent COVID-19. The CDR3 is CSVEGGLSNEQFF. CDR3 DNA sequence: TGCAGCGTGGAAGGGGGGCTTTCCAATGAGCAGTTCTTC.